Listed below are T cell receptor beta chains from one sample, sequenced in a study of T cell responses to AZD1222 COVID-19 vaccine. Produced via immunoSEQ multiplex PCR; TCRdb's table is partial and in-frame only. The sample comprises approximately 160,000 clones, 94% of which are singletons, and just over 5% rests with the top ten. This specimen consisted of peripheral blood, obtained 28 days after the second AZD1222 dose. The receptors come from an adult who received the AZD1222 COVID-19 vaccine. CDR3s include the opening cysteine and the closing phenylalanine or tryptophan. D genes are given only for firm matches. The size entry is marked missing in some rows and otherwise reads once, few, many or a size class.

clone size: NA; D gene: NA; V gene: TRBV28; J gene: TRBJ1-5; CDR3 protein: CASSQAGAGQPQHF; CDR3 DNA: TGTGCCAGCAGCCAAGCCGGTGCCGGTCAGCCCCAGCATTTT
clone size: once; D gene: NA; V gene: TRBV9; J gene: TRBJ2-2; CDR3 protein: CASSAPANTGELFF; CDR3 DNA: TGTGCCAGCAGTGCTCCCGCGAACACCGGGGAGCTGTTTTTT
clone size: NA; D gene: NA; V gene: TRBV2; J gene: TRBJ2-3; CDR3 protein: CASSDPYSSISTDTQYF; CDR3 DNA: TGTGCCAGCAGTGACCCATACTCTAGCATCTCCACAGATACGCAGTATTTT
clone size: NA; D gene: NA; V gene: TRBV5-1; J gene: TRBJ1-1; CDR3 protein: CASSFGGAEAFF; CDR3 DNA: TGCGCCAGCAGCTTTGGGGGGGCTGAAGCTTTCTTT
clone size: NA; D gene: NA; V gene: TRBV7-9; J gene: TRBJ1-2; CDR3 protein: CASSLVGGSPYGYTF; CDR3 DNA: TGTGCCAGCAGCTTAGTTGGGGGGTCCCCCTATGGCTACACCTTC
clone size: once; D gene: TRBD1; V gene: TRBV28; J gene: TRBJ1-2; CDR3 protein: CASTKDRGLHGYTF; CDR3 DNA: TGTGCCAGCACCAAGGACAGGGGGCTTCATGGCTACACCTTC
clone size: NA; D gene: NA; V gene: TRBV20-1; J gene: TRBJ1-2; CDR3 protein: CSARDEGNF; CDR3 DNA: TGCAGTGCTAGAGATGAAGGGAACTTC
clone size: NA; D gene: NA; V gene: TRBV6-1; J gene: TRBJ2-2; CDR3 protein: CASSEPHFTGELFF; CDR3 DNA: TGTGCCAGCAGTGAACCACACTTCACCGGGGAGCTGTTTTTT
clone size: NA; D gene: NA; V gene: TRBV5-4; J gene: TRBJ2-7; CDR3 protein: CASSSAGPTVYEQYF; CDR3 DNA: TGTGCCAGCAGCTCAGCAGGGCCAACTGTCTACGAGCAGTACTTC
clone size: NA; D gene: TRBD1; V gene: TRBV12-3/TRBV12-4; J gene: TRBJ1-1; CDR3 protein: CASSLWDREAFF; CDR3 DNA: TGTGCCAGCAGTTTATGGGACAGGGAAGCTTTCTTT
clone size: few; D gene: NA; V gene: TRBV18; J gene: TRBJ1-1; CDR3 protein: CASSPLGRPNTEAFF; CDR3 DNA: TGTGCCAGCTCCCCACTGGGGAGGCCGAACACTGAAGCTTTCTTT
clone size: NA; D gene: NA; V gene: TRBV5-1; J gene: TRBJ1-2; CDR3 protein: CASSQPGRDYGYTF; CDR3 DNA: TGCGCCAGCAGCCAACCGGGACGGGATTATGGCTACACCTTC
clone size: NA; D gene: NA; V gene: TRBV7-9; J gene: TRBJ2-7; CDR3 protein: CASSLVSFLGEQYF; CDR3 DNA: TGTGCCAGCAGCTTAGTTTCGTTTTTGGGAGAGCAGTACTTC
clone size: once; D gene: NA; V gene: TRBV4-2; J gene: TRBJ2-5; CDR3 protein: CASSPTGLRETQYF; CDR3 DNA: TGTGCCAGCAGCCCGACGGGACTCAGGGAGACCCAGTACTTC
clone size: once; D gene: TRBD1; V gene: TRBV27; J gene: TRBJ1-2; CDR3 protein: CASSTGTGSYGYTF; CDR3 DNA: TGTGCCAGCAGTACCGGGACAGGAAGCTATGGCTACACCTTC
clone size: NA; D gene: NA; V gene: TRBV5-4; J gene: TRBJ2-7; CDR3 protein: CASSLALAGKAYEQYF; CDR3 DNA: TGTGCCAGCAGCTTGGCCTTGGCAGGAAAGGCCTACGAGCAGTACTTC
clone size: NA; D gene: NA; V gene: TRBV6-5; J gene: TRBJ1-1; CDR3 protein: CASSLRTSSTEAFF; CDR3 DNA: TGTGCCAGCAGCCTCCGAACTAGTTCCACTGAAGCTTTCTTT
clone size: NA; D gene: NA; V gene: TRBV5-6; J gene: TRBJ2-7; CDR3 protein: CASSFFRGVAQYF; CDR3 DNA: TGTGCCAGCAGCTTTTTCCGCGGGGTTGCGCAGTACTTC
clone size: NA; D gene: TRBD2; V gene: TRBV5-4; J gene: TRBJ2-7; CDR3 protein: CASSLALAGGPKEYF; CDR3 DNA: TGTGCCAGCAGCTTGGCCTTAGCGGGAGGGCCTAAGGAGTACTTC
clone size: NA; D gene: NA; V gene: TRBV4-3; J gene: TRBJ1-2; CDR3 protein: CASSQGMGEVEGYTF; CDR3 DNA: TGCGCCAGCAGCCAAGGCATGGGGGAAGTGGAGGGCTACACCTTC
clone size: NA; D gene: NA; V gene: TRBV7-3; J gene: TRBJ1-2; CDR3 protein: CASSSSVGGYTF; CDR3 DNA: TGTGCCAGCAGCTCCTCCGTCGGTGGCTACACCTTC
clone size: once; D gene: NA; V gene: TRBV12-3/TRBV12-4; J gene: TRBJ1-4; CDR3 protein: CATPLGGTEKLFF; CDR3 DNA: TGTGCCACCCCCCTCGGGGGTACGGAAAAACTGTTTTTT
clone size: NA; D gene: TRBD2; V gene: TRBV6-1; J gene: TRBJ2-1; CDR3 protein: CASSDAIKGLAGRNEQFF; CDR3 DNA: TGTGCCAGCAGTGATGCTATAAAGGGACTAGCGGGAAGAAATGAGCAGTTCTTC
clone size: NA; D gene: NA; V gene: TRBV18; J gene: TRBJ1-6; CDR3 protein: CASSATVSSYNSPLHF; CDR3 DNA: TGTGCCAGCTCAGCTACAGTGAGCTCCTATAATTCACCCCTCCACTTT
clone size: NA; D gene: NA; V gene: TRBV28; J gene: TRBJ2-3; CDR3 protein: CASSLQGPTDTQYF; CDR3 DNA: TGTGCCAGCAGTTTGCAGGGTCCCACAGATACGCAGTATTTT
clone size: NA; D gene: TRBD1; V gene: TRBV10-3; J gene: TRBJ1-1; CDR3 protein: CAISTTGADTEAFF; CDR3 DNA: TGTGCCATCAGCACTACAGGGGCGGACACTGAAGCTTTCTTT
clone size: NA; D gene: NA; V gene: TRBV28; J gene: TRBJ1-2; CDR3 protein: CASNPPVEYGYTF; CDR3 DNA: TGTGCCAGCAACCCCCCGGTTGAGTATGGCTACACCTTC
clone size: NA; D gene: NA; V gene: TRBV28; J gene: TRBJ1-5; CDR3 protein: CASSAPSNSNQPQHF; CDR3 DNA: TGTGCCAGCTCGGCCCCCTCCAATAGCAATCAGCCCCAGCATTTT
clone size: once; D gene: TRBD2; V gene: TRBV3-1/TRBV3-2; J gene: TRBJ2-7; CDR3 protein: CASSQGSGTSGRVYEQYF; CDR3 DNA: TGTGCCAGCAGCCAAGGGTCCGGGACTAGCGGGAGAGTTTACGAGCAGTACTTC
clone size: NA; D gene: TRBD2; V gene: TRBV6-1; J gene: TRBJ2-4; CDR3 protein: CASSGGGGAIAKNIQYF; CDR3 DNA: TGTGCCAGCAGTGGCGGCGGGGGGGCCATAGCCAAAAACATTCAGTACTTC
clone size: NA; D gene: TRBD2; V gene: TRBV7-8; J gene: TRBJ2-1; CDR3 protein: CASSPGTTSPKLKFF; CDR3 DNA: TGTGCCAGCAGCCCAGGGACTACTAGCCCGAAACTTAAGTTCTTC
clone size: NA; D gene: NA; V gene: TRBV11-2; J gene: TRBJ2-5; CDR3 protein: CASSPSRQGTETQYF; CDR3 DNA: TGTGCCAGCAGCCCCAGTCGTCAGGGGACGGAGACCCAGTACTTC
clone size: NA; D gene: NA; V gene: TRBV19; J gene: TRBJ2-4; CDR3 protein: CASSTEGLGNIQYF; CDR3 DNA: TGTGCCAGTAGTACCGAGGGCCTAGGAAACATTCAGTACTTC
clone size: NA; D gene: TRBD2; V gene: TRBV6-2/TRBV6-3; J gene: TRBJ2-1; CDR3 protein: CASSYSTSGTNNEQFF; CDR3 DNA: TGTGCCAGCAGTTACTCGACTAGCGGGACCAACAATGAGCAGTTCTTC
clone size: NA; D gene: TRBD1; V gene: TRBV28; J gene: TRBJ2-1; CDR3 protein: CASSPPWGQGLHNEQFF; CDR3 DNA: TGTGCCAGCAGTCCACCATGGGGACAGGGTTTGCACAATGAGCAGTTCTTC
clone size: NA; D gene: NA; V gene: TRBV27; J gene: TRBJ2-7; CDR3 protein: CASTLSGTHYEQYF; CDR3 DNA: TGTGCCAGCACCCTATCCGGGACTCACTACGAGCAGTACTTC
clone size: NA; D gene: TRBD1; V gene: TRBV28; J gene: TRBJ2-4; CDR3 protein: CASSLATGARPKNIQYF; CDR3 DNA: TGTGCCAGCAGTTTAGCGACAGGGGCCAGGCCCAAAAACATTCAGTACTTC
clone size: NA; D gene: TRBD1; V gene: TRBV3-1/TRBV3-2; J gene: TRBJ1-1; CDR3 protein: CASSQGMTGTEAFF; CDR3 DNA: TGTGCCAGCAGCCAAGGGATGACAGGGACTGAAGCTTTCTTT
clone size: NA; D gene: TRBD1; V gene: TRBV5-4; J gene: TRBJ2-5; CDR3 protein: CASSLAWDRELQETQYF; CDR3 DNA: TGTGCCAGCAGCTTGGCTTGGGACAGGGAGCTCCAAGAGACCCAGTACTTC
clone size: few; D gene: TRBD1; V gene: TRBV28; J gene: TRBJ1-4; CDR3 protein: CASSGTGQLDEKLFF; CDR3 DNA: TGTGCCAGCAGTGGAACGGGACAGCTTGATGAAAAACTGTTTTTT
clone size: NA; D gene: TRBD1; V gene: TRBV7-2; J gene: TRBJ2-7; CDR3 protein: CASSSQWGTGRGAYEQYF; CDR3 DNA: TGTGCCAGCAGCTCCCAATGGGGGACAGGTCGAGGCGCCTACGAGCAGTACTTC
clone size: NA; D gene: NA; V gene: TRBV5-8; J gene: TRBJ1-2; CDR3 protein: CASSWGWGPYGYTF; CDR3 DNA: TGTGCCAGCAGCTGGGGATGGGGGCCCTATGGCTACACCTTC
clone size: NA; D gene: NA; V gene: TRBV7-9; J gene: TRBJ1-2; CDR3 protein: CASSLQGRYGYTF; CDR3 DNA: TGTGCCAGCAGCTTACAGGGAAGGTATGGCTACACCTTC
clone size: NA; D gene: NA; V gene: TRBV5-1; J gene: TRBJ1-1; CDR3 protein: CASSRDGMNTEAFF; CDR3 DNA: TGCGCCAGCAGCAGGGACGGCATGAACACTGAAGCTTTCTTT
clone size: NA; D gene: TRBD2; V gene: TRBV30; J gene: TRBJ2-3; CDR3 protein: CAWSVSTSGSTGTDTQYF; CDR3 DNA: TGTGCCTGGAGTGTCTCAACTAGCGGGAGCACGGGCACAGATACGCAGTATTTT
clone size: NA; D gene: TRBD2; V gene: TRBV19; J gene: TRBJ2-1; CDR3 protein: CASSIDPGTSGNEQFF; CDR3 DNA: TGTGCCAGTAGTATAGACCCCGGGACTAGCGGGAATGAGCAGTTCTTC
clone size: once; D gene: NA; V gene: TRBV5-1; J gene: TRBJ1-1; CDR3 protein: CASSPGTINTEAFF; CDR3 DNA: TGCGCCAGCAGCCCCGGGACAATTAACACTGAAGCTTTCTTT
clone size: once; D gene: NA; V gene: TRBV7-9; J gene: TRBJ2-3; CDR3 protein: CASSLARQDTQYF; CDR3 DNA: TGTGCCAGCAGCTTAGCGCGGCAAGATACGCAGTATTTT
clone size: NA; D gene: NA; V gene: TRBV13; J gene: TRBJ2-5; CDR3 protein: CASSPRAEETQYF; CDR3 DNA: TGTGCCAGCAGCCCACGGGCAGAAGAGACCCAGTACTTC
clone size: NA; D gene: TRBD2; V gene: TRBV29-1; J gene: TRBJ2-1; CDR3 protein: CSVEGRAGGLYNEQFF; CDR3 DNA: TGCAGCGTTGAAGGTAGAGCGGGAGGCTTATACAATGAGCAGTTCTTC
clone size: NA; D gene: TRBD2; V gene: TRBV7-2; J gene: TRBJ2-1; CDR3 protein: CASTRLAGRESSYNEQFF; CDR3 DNA: TGTGCCAGCACCCGACTAGCGGGACGGGAAAGCTCCTACAATGAGCAGTTCTTC
clone size: NA; D gene: NA; V gene: TRBV6-5; J gene: TRBJ2-1; CDR3 protein: CATCRDGALYNEQFF; CDR3 DNA: TGTGCCACCTGCAGGGACGGGGCCCTTTACAATGAGCAGTTCTTC
clone size: few; D gene: NA; V gene: TRBV27; J gene: TRBJ2-7; CDR3 protein: CASSLSYGFSYEQYF; CDR3 DNA: TGTGCCAGCAGTTTATCATATGGGTTCTCCTACGAGCAGTACTTC
clone size: once; D gene: NA; V gene: TRBV9; J gene: TRBJ1-6; CDR3 protein: CASSSELSYNSPLHF; CDR3 DNA: TGTGCCAGCAGCTCAGAGCTCTCCTATAATTCACCCCTCCACTTT
clone size: NA; D gene: TRBD2; V gene: TRBV14; J gene: TRBJ2-2; CDR3 protein: CASSQSSGLAGPTGELFF; CDR3 DNA: TGTGCCAGCAGCCAGAGCTCGGGACTAGCGGGACCCACCGGGGAGCTGTTTTTT
clone size: NA; D gene: NA; V gene: TRBV28; J gene: TRBJ2-5; CDR3 protein: CASRPSDKVQETQYF; CDR3 DNA: TGTGCCAGCAGACCTTCGGACAAGGTCCAAGAGACCCAGTACTTC
clone size: NA; D gene: NA; V gene: TRBV12-3/TRBV12-4; J gene: TRBJ2-1; CDR3 protein: CASSLTRNEQFF; CDR3 DNA: TGTGCCAGCAGTTTGACCAGGAATGAGCAGTTCTTC
clone size: NA; D gene: NA; V gene: TRBV6-2/TRBV6-3; J gene: TRBJ1-2; CDR3 protein: CASSYPNYGYTF; CDR3 DNA: TGTGCCAGCAGTTACCCTAACTATGGCTACACCTTC
clone size: NA; D gene: NA; V gene: TRBV5-1; J gene: TRBJ2-1; CDR3 protein: CASSLGLVYNEQFF; CDR3 DNA: TGCGCCAGCAGCTTGGGACTAGTCTACAATGAGCAGTTCTTC
clone size: NA; D gene: NA; V gene: TRBV28; J gene: TRBJ1-2; CDR3 protein: CASSGPESGYTF; CDR3 DNA: TGTGCCAGCAGTGGCCCAGAAAGCGGCTACACCTTC